This T cell receptor (beta chain) was documented in a study of PD-1 blockade in classical Hodgkin lymphoma. Each patient relapsed following autologous stem cell transplantation, and prior brentuximab vedotin exposure differed. Classifying best responses yielded complete response, partial response or progressive disease. The CDR3 is 14 amino acids. V lost 5 bases and J 4 bases, leaving 13 bases between the germline ends. Germline values: CDR1 SEHNR, CDR2 FQNEAQ (reference sequence). This clone showed up just once. Sequencing was performed with immunoSEQ multiplex PCR; in TCRdb, only in-frame clones are kept and a portion is missing. The profile shows 37,000 or so clones, 70% to 90% of them singletons.

The V call is TRBV7-9, the J call TRBJ2-3; TRBD2 might be the D (6 bases). This specimen consisted of peripheral blood mononuclear cells (PBMCs), obtained before the second cycle of nivolumab. The source of this sequence is a human donor with classical Hodgkin lymphoma. The CDR3 region is CASSRGLIPDTQYF. The CDR3 DNA follows: TGTGCCAGCAGCCGCGGACTAATCCCAGATACGCAGTATTTT. The full variable domain, in which reference TRBV7-9 and TRBJ2-3 provide the parts outside the CDR3, is DTGVSQNPRHKITKRGQNVTFRCDPISEHNRLYWYRQTLGQGPEFLTYFQNEAQLEKSRLLSDRFSAERPKGSFSTLEIQRTEQGDSAMYLCASSRGLIPDTQYFGPGTRLTVL.